This T cell receptor (beta chain) was documented in a study of CD8 T cells in ankylosing spondylitis. Study-level results: Reportedly, disease-linked clones are significantly enriched in ankylosing spondylitis patients' matched synovial fluid. Peripheral blood held disease-linked clones only at relatively low frequency, and these were CD8+. Characteristic, it appeared, of ankylosing spondylitis blood was a TCR beta motif of about eight highly homologous variants.

As concerns this clonotype: Its matching antigen is unknown.

The CDR3 has 15 residues. Germline trimming cut 6 bases from V and 13 bases from J; bases unmatched to any gene: 15. In making TCR beta libraries, quantitative 5'-RACE with molecular barcodes was used. TCRdb independently ran MiXCR on the 5' RACE reads; one entry per CDR3 protein. The data show around 770,000 distinct CDR3 sequences, with roughly 10% seen just once and roughly 0.51% held by the top ten. J is TRBJ2-1 and V is TRBV12-3 or TRBV12-4; the match to TRBD2 covers 10 bases. This TCR was recovered from a male donor with ankylosing spondylitis. Sequenced input: blood, either unsorted or a sorted T cell fraction (not recorded which). CDR3 DNA: TGTGCCAGCAGCCAACCGGTGTTAGCGGGGGGTAAACAGTTCTTC. Its translation: CASSQPVLAGGKQFF.